These 14 T cell receptor beta chains came from one sample sequenced in a study of T cells after yellow fever vaccination. TCRdb fed the 5' RACE reads into MiXCR, producing one record per CDR3 protein. The table lists 500,000 to 700,000 distinct CDR3 sequences, 15% to 20% of them singletons. The material was PBMCs, obtained 15 days after the yellow fever booster vaccination. The receptors were gathered from a man between 25 and 39 years old who received the YFV17D yellow fever vaccine.

This clonotype appeared a few times. The V call is TRBV4-1, the J call TRBJ2-3, with D maybe TRBD1 (6 bases). Germline CDR1 reads MGHRA; CDR2 reads YSYEKL. The CDR3 consists of 15 residues. Trimming took 3 bases from V and 2 from J, leaving 12 bases between them. The CDR3 loop reads CASSHRTETTDTQYF. DNA for the CDR3: TGCGCCAGCAGCCACCGGACAGAAACCACAGATACGCAGTATTTT.

This clonotype was counted between two and nine times. This sequence joins TRBV5-1 and TRBJ2-1; TRBD1 matches at 11 bases. This CDR3 is built from 15 residues. V was pared by 3 bases and J by 7 bases, with 6 bases of the junction left unmatched. The germline gives CDR1 SGHRS, CDR2 YFSETQ. CDR3 amino acids: CASSYGQGASNEQFF. The CDR3 DNA follows: TGCGCCAGCAGCTATGGACAGGGGGCGTCGAATGAGCAGTTCTTC.

CDR3 protein: CASSLYKTGWTDTQYF. The CDR3 DNA sequence: TGTGCCAGCAGCTTATACAAGACGGGGTGGACAGATACGCAGTATTTT. The J gene is TRBJ2-3, the V gene TRBV7-2, with TRBD2 as a possible D gene (5 bases). V was pared by 2 bases and J by 3 bases, with 15 bases between. Germline V gene lookup returns CDR1 SGHTA and CDR2 FQGNSA. The CDR3 loop spans 16 amino acids. The variable domain in full, with the rest retrieved from reference TRBV7-2 and TRBJ2-3, is GAGVSQSPSNKVTEKGKDVELRCDPISGHTALYWYRQSLGQGLEFLIYFQGNSAPDKSGLPSDRFSAERTGGSVSTLTIQRTQQEDSAVYLCASSLYKTGWTDTQYFGPGTRLTVL.

This clonotype occurred a few times. This chain links TRBV24-1 with TRBJ2-2; 8 bases fit TRBD1. Germline assignment: CDR1 KGHDR and CDR2 SFDVKD. With V trimmed by 2 bases and J by 2 bases, 6 bases remained unmatched. The CDR3 loop spans 17 amino acids. For the CDR3, the DNA is TGTGCCACCAGTGATTCCCGACAGGGGAGAAACACCGGGGAGCTGTTTTTT. Its translation: CATSDSRQGRNTGELFF.

The genes are TRBV6-1 and TRBJ1-5; no reliable D call. CDR1 is MNHNS, CDR2 SASEGT, per germline. This CDR3 comprises 15 residues. V was pared by 0 bases and J by 3 bases, with 9 bases between. The CDR3 nucleotides are TGTGCCAGCAGTGAAGCTTGGGGTAACAATCAGCCCCAGCATTTT. It yields the protein CASSEAWGNNQPQHF.

The V gene is TRBV11-3, the J gene TRBJ2-3, with 9 bases matching TRBD1. Germline CDR1 is SGHNT and CDR2 is YENEEA. The CDR3 covers 14 residues. The J segment lost 4 bases and the V segment lost 5 bases, leaving 4 bases of the junction unmatched. CDR3 nucleotides: TGTGCCAGCAGCAGACAGGGGGTCTCAGATACGCAGTATTTT. It specifies CASSRQGVSDTQYF.

The genes are TRBV20-1 and TRBJ2-2; no clear D gene. Germline V gene lookup returns CDR1 DFQATT and CDR2 SNEGSKA (reference sequence). This CDR3 has 15 amino acids. V was cut by 2 bases and J by 0 bases, with 10 bases left in between. DNA of the CDR3: TGCAGTGCTAGAAGGGCAGCCTCGAACACCGGGGAGCTGTTTTTT. As protein: CSARRAASNTGELFF.

This clonotype was detected once. The CDR3 nucleotides read TGTGCCAGCAGTCATGACTTGACGGGTGGGTACAATGAGCAGTTCTTC. It codes for CASSHDLTGGYNEQFF. V gene TRBV27 combines with J gene TRBJ2-1, with D uncertain. The length of the CDR3 is 16 residues. Germline-derived CDR1 and CDR2 are MNHEY and SMNVEV (reference sequence). V was pared by 5 bases and J by 4 bases, with 18 bases between.

This clonotype showed up just a few times. This chain links TRBV6-2 or TRBV6-3 with TRBJ1-2; the match to TRBD1 covers 7 bases. The germline gives CDR1 MNHEY, CDR2 SVGEGT. The CDR3 is 12 residues long. The V gene end was trimmed by 4 bases and the J gene end by 5 bases; junction bases not matched to a gene: 1. The CDR3 is CASSSDRYGYTF. In DNA, the CDR3 is TGTGCCAGCAGTTCGGACAGGTATGGCTACACCTTC.

This clonotype was seen a few times. The J gene is TRBJ2-1, the V gene TRBV30; D not resolved. Germline V gives CDR1 GTSNPN, CDR2 SVGIG (reference sequence). V lost 4 bases and J 3 bases, leaving 7 bases between the germline ends. The CDR3 extends over 12 amino acids. Written as DNA, the CDR3 is TGTGCCTGGAAAATAGGCTACAATGAGCAGTTCTTC. This encodes CAWKIGYNEQFF.

The V and J genes are TRBV20-1 and TRBJ2-1; D may be TRBD2 (5 bases). In germline, CDR1 is DFQATT, CDR2 SNEGSKA (reference sequence). V lost 7 bases and J 0 bases, leaving 13 bases between the germline ends. CDR3 length: 14 residues. This CDR3 reads CSVTMGSSYNEQFF. The CDR3 DNA reads TGCAGTGTGACTATGGGGAGCTCCTACAATGAGCAGTTCTTC.

In its sample, this clonotype was seen a few times. The rearrangement links TRBV7-2 to TRBJ2-1, with 7 bases fitting TRBD2. CDR1 is SGHTA, CDR2 FQGNSA, per germline. The CDR3 is made up of 16 amino acids. The trim removed 5 bases at V and 3 bases at J, leaving 10 bases unmatched. This CDR3 is CASSPKAGEFYNEQFF. As DNA, the CDR3 is TGTGCCAGCAGCCCAAAGGCGGGAGAGTTCTACAATGAGCAGTTCTTC.

This clonotype was found a few times. V usage is TRBV6-2 or TRBV6-3 and J usage is TRBJ1-5; tentatively, D is TRBD1 (6 bases). Looked up from germline, CDR1 is MNHEY and CDR2 is SVGEGT. V lost 5 bases, J lost 3 bases, and 11 bases lay in between. This CDR3 has 14 amino acids. The CDR3 spells CASSLNRANQPQHF. DNA for the CDR3: TGTGCCAGCAGTCTGAACAGGGCCAATCAGCCCCAGCATTTT.

This chain's CDR3 is CAISKADRELAKNIQYF. In DNA, the CDR3 is TGTGCCATCAGCAAGGCAGACAGGGAATTAGCCAAAAACATTCAGTACTTC. This chain links TRBV10-3 with TRBJ2-4, with TRBD1 matching over 7 bases. V gave up 6 bases and J gave up 0 bases; unmatched junction bases: 11. CDR3 length: 17 amino acids. Germline CDR1 and CDR2: ENHRY and SYGVKD.